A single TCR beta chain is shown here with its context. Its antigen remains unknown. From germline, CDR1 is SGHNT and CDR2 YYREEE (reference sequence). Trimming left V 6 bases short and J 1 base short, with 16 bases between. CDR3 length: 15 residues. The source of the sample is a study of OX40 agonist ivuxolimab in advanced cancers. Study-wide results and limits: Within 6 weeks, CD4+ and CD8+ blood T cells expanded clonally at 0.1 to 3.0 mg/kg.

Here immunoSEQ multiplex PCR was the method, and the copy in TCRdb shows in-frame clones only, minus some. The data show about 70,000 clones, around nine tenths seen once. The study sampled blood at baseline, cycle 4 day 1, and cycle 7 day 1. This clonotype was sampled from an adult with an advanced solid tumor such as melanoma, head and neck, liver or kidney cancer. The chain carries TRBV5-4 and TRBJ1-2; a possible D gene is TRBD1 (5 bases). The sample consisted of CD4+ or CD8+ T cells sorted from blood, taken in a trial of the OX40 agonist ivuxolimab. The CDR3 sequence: CASIQNSGINYGYTF. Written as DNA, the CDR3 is TGTGCCAGCATCCAAAATTCAGGGATTAACTATGGCTACACCTTC. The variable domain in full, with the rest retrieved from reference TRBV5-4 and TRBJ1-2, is ETGVTQSPTHLIKTRGQQVTLRCSSQSGHNTVSWYQQALGQGPQFIFQYYREEENGRGNFPPRFSGLQFPNYSSELNVNALELDDSALYLCASIQNSGINYGYTFGSGTRLTVV.